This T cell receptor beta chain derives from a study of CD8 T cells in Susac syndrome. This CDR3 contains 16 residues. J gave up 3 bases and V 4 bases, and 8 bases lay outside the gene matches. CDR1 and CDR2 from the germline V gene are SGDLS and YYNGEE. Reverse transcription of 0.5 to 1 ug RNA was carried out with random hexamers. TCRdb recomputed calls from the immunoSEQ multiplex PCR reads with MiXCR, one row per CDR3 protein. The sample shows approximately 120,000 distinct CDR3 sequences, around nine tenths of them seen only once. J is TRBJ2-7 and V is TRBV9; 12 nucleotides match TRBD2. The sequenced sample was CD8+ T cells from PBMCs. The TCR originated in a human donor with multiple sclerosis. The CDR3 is CASSPFSTSGSYEQYF. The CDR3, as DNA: TGTGCCAGCAGCCCATTCTCGACTAGCGGGAGCTACGAGCAGTACTTC.